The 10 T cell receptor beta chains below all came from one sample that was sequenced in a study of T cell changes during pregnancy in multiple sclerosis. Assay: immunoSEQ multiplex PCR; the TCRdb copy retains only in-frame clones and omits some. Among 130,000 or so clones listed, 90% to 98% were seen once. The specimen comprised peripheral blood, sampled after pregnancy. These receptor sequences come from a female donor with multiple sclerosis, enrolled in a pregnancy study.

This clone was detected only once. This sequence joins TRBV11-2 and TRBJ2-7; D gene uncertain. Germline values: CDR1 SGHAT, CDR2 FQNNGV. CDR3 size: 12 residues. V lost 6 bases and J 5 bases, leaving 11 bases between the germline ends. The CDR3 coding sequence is TGTGCCAGCAGTTCACAGCCGAACGAGCAGTACTTC. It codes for CASSSQPNEQYF.

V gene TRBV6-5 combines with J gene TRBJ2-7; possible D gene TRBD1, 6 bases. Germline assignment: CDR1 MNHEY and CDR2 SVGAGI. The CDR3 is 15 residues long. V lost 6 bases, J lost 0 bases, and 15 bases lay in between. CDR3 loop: CASRALRTVSYEQYF. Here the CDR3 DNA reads TGTGCCAGCAGGGCCTTACGGACAGTCTCCTACGAGCAGTACTTC.

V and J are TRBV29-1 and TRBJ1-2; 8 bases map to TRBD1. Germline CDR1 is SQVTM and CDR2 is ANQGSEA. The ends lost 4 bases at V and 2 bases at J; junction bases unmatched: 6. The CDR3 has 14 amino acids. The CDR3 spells CSVAPRQGNYGYTF. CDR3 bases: TGCAGCGTTGCCCCACGACAGGGGAACTATGGCTACACCTTC.

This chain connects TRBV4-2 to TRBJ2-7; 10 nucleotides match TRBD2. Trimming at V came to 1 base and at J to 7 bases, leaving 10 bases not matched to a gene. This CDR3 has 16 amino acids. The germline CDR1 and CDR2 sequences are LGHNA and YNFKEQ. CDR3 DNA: TGTGCCAGCAGCCAAGGTATAGCGGGAGGATGGGGGGAGCAGTACTTC. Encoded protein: CASSQGIAGGWGEQYF.

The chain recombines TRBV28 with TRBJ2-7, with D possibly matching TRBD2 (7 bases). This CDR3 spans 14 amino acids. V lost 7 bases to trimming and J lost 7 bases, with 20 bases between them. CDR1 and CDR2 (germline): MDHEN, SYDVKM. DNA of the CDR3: TGTGCCAGCACCATGGGGGGGGCCTTACGGGAGCAGTACTTC. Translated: CASTMGGALREQYF.

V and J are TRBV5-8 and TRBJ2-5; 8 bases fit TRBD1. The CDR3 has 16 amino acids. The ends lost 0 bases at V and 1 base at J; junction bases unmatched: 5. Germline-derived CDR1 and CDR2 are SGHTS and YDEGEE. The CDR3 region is CASSLGTGNPQETQYF. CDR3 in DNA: TGTGCCAGCAGCTTGGGGACAGGGAACCCCCAAGAGACCCAGTACTTC.

The CDR3 DNA follows: TGTGCCAGCAGCCCAAGACTAGCGGGATTCCAAGAGACCCAGTACTTC. This translates into CASSPRLAGFQETQYF. The rearrangement uses TRBV11-2 and TRBJ2-5; 11 positions agree with TRBD2. The CDR3 has 16 residues. After removal of 5 bases from V and 1 base from J, the junction contained 6 bases not matched to a gene. In germline, CDR1 is SGHAT, CDR2 FQNNGV.

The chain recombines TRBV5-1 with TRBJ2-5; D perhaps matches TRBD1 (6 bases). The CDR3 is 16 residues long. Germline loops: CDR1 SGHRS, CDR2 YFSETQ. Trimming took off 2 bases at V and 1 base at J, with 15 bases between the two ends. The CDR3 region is CASSFMTGGPQETQYF. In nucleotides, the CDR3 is TGCGCCAGCAGCTTCATGACAGGTGGGCCCCAAGAGACCCAGTACTTC.

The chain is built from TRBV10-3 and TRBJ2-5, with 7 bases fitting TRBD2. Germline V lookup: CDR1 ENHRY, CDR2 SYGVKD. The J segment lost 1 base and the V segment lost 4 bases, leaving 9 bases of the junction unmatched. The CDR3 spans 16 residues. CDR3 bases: TGTGCCATCAGTGGGTCCCGCGGGACTACCCAAGAGACCCAGTACTTC. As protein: CAISGSRGTTQETQYF.

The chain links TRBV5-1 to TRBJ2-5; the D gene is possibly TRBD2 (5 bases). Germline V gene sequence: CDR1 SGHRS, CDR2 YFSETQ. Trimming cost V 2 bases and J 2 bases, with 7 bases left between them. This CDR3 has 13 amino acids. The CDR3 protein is CASSLLVQETQYF. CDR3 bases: TGCGCCAGCAGCTTACTAGTACAAGAGACCCAGTACTTC.